The clone carrying this T cell receptor (beta chain) appeared many times. The target antigen is unknown. TCR beta CDR3 sequences were amplified from RNA transcripts. A set of HTBI primers served as the primers for a first-round RT-PCR of the TCR CDR3. Using its own MiXCR run on the multiplex PCR reads, TCRdb lists one record per CDR3 protein. The sample holds approximately 320,000 distinct CDR3 sequences, roughly 17% seen once. This record belongs to a study of T cells in Graves' hyperthyroidism and ophthalmopathy. Study-level findings and limits: Ophthalmopathy was identified by the model a median roughly six months ahead of onset.

With a duration under 2 months, the hyperthyroidism was newly diagnosed in patients aged 18 to 65. V was shortened by 3 bases and J by 7 bases, with 11 bases between the two germline ends. From germline, CDR1 is SGHAT and CDR2 FQNNGV. CDR3 size: 13 residues. The receptor was derived from a man in his thirties or forties with Graves' hyperthyroidism. This chain joins TRBV11-2 and TRBJ2-3, with D unclear. Specimen: blood. CDR3 in DNA: TGTGCCAGCAGCTTTTCGCTCGGAAATACGCAGTATTTT. It specifies CASSFSLGNTQYF.